The 19 T cell receptor beta chains below were found in one sample sequenced in a study of human T cells and chemical hapten exposure. As to time point: pre-sensitization, week 0. As to treatment: therapeutic diphenylcyclopropenone sensitization with weekly scalp DPC. One entry per CDR3 protein, called by TCRdb with MiXCR from the RACE reads. The data contain 350,000 to 400,000 distinct CDR3 sequences, 5% to 6.5% of them singletons. The source material was whole blood, sampled in connection with sensitization to the hapten diphenylcyclopropenone (DPC). All receptors come from a woman aged 45-59 years with alopecia areata. Some clones in this sample may be carry-over from other donors' samples.

This clonotype has at least ten counts. The V and J genes are TRBV6-6 and TRBJ2-2; D tentatively fits TRBD1 or TRBD2 (5 bases each). Germline values: CDR1 MNHNY, CDR2 SVGAGI (reference sequence). V lost 6 bases and J 5 bases, leaving 16 bases between the germline ends. This CDR3 is built from 15 residues. CDR3 DNA: TGTGCCAGCAGGATGAGAGGGGAAGGTACCGGGGAGCTGTTTTTT. Amino acid sequence: CASRMRGEGTGELFF.

The V and J genes are TRBV9 and TRBJ2-3; 14 bases are shared with TRBD2. V was clipped by 4 bases and J by 0 bases; unmatched bases: 10. The CDR3 covers 19 residues. Germline lookup yields CDR1 SGDLS and CDR2 YYNGEE. The CDR3 loop is CASSSGLAGALLSTDTQYF. Here the CDR3 DNA reads TGTGCCAGCAGCTCGGGACTAGCGGGAGCCCTCCTAAGCACAGATACGCAGTATTTT. The complete variable domain, with remaining parts taken from reference TRBV9 and TRBJ2-3, reads DSGVTQTPKHLITATGQRVTLRCSPRSGDLSVYWYQQSLDQGLQFLIQYYNGEERAKGNILERFSAQQFPDLHSELNLSSLELGDSALYFCASSSGLAGALLSTDTQYFGPGTRLTVL.

This clonotype was seen a handful of times. The V call is TRBV7-8, the J call TRBJ1-1, with D hard to call. CDR3 length: 15 residues. The germline V gene has CDR1 SGHVS and CDR2 FQNEAQ. Trimming took 3 bases from V and 0 from J, leaving 11 bases between them. CDR3 protein: CASSFTENMNTEAFF. The CDR3 bases are TGTGCCAGCAGCTTTACGGAAAACATGAACACTGAAGCTTTCTTT.

This clonotype was detected ten times or more. The V gene is TRBV5-1, the J gene TRBJ2-7, with D tentatively TRBD1 (6 bases). Per germline, CDR1 SGHRS and CDR2 YFSETQ. The V and J ends lost 3 bases and 3 bases respectively, with 13 bases between them. CDR3 length equals 14 residues. CDR3 in amino acids: CASSWGTPDYEQYF. CDR3 sequence (DNA): TGCGCCAGCAGCTGGGGGACACCCGACTACGAGCAGTACTTC.

This clonotype was counted at least ten times. The rearrangement links TRBV3-1 to TRBJ1-2; 9 bases line up with TRBD1. The trim removed 4 bases at V and 4 bases at J, leaving 7 bases unmatched. This CDR3 has 15 residues. Germline loops: CDR1 LGHDT, CDR2 YNNKEL (reference sequence). CDR3 residues: CASSPTGTGLYGYTF. DNA for the CDR3: TGTGCCAGCAGCCCTACCGGGACAGGGCTCTATGGCTACACCTTC.

Ten or more counts support this clonotype. V gene TRBV7-9 combines with J gene TRBJ2-1; D may correspond to TRBD1 or TRBD2 (5 bases each). Germline CDR1 and CDR2: SEHNR and FQNEAQ (reference sequence). The germline V and J ends were trimmed by 5 bases and 7 bases, with 12 bases remaining between them. This CDR3 has 13 amino acids. For the CDR3, the DNA is TGTGCCAGCAGCCCCGGGGCAGTGAATGAGCAGTTCTTC. Amino acids: CASSPGAVNEQFF.

In its sample, this clonotype was seen a few times. The chain links TRBV20-1 to TRBJ2-5; 8 bases map to TRBD1. J lost 5 bases, V lost 5 bases, and 10 bases had no gene match. The germline gives CDR1 DFQATT, CDR2 SNEGSKA (reference sequence). CDR3 length equals 14 residues. CDR3 sequence: CSAPSDRAWETQYF. CDR3 bases: TGCAGTGCTCCCTCGGACAGGGCGTGGGAGACCCAGTACTTC.

This clonotype was recorded a few times. The chain joins TRBV6-5 to TRBJ1-2; the D gene is possibly TRBD1 (6 bases). The CDR3 loop spans 12 amino acids. Germline V gene data show CDR1 as MNHEY and CDR2 as SVGAGI. The CDR3 DNA follows: TGTGCTGGTCTTGGGGGCAACTATGGCTACACCTTC. Encoded protein: CAGLGGNYGYTF.

This clonotype was detected many times. The chain couples TRBV29-1 to TRBJ1-1, with D tentatively TRBD1 (6 bases). Germline loops: CDR1 SQVTM, CDR2 ANQGSEA. The CDR3 loop spans 11 amino acids. V shed 6 bases and J shed 10 bases, with 15 bases lying between them. CDR3 in DNA: TGCAGCGTCAAGGAGGACAGCGGAGCTTTCTTT. Its translation: CSVKEDSGAFF.

This clonotype occurred a few times. The chain is built from TRBV5-1 and TRBJ2-3; D unresolved. Per the germline V gene, CDR1 is SGHRS and CDR2 is YFSETQ. CDR3 length: 16 residues. The germline V and J ends were trimmed by 0 bases and 1 base, with 12 bases remaining between them. Here the CDR3 DNA reads TGCGCCAGCAGCTTGGCCAACCCGGCGGGCACAGATACGCAGTATTTT. This gives the protein CASSLANPAGTDTQYF.

This clonotype was picked up a small number of times. This rearrangement joins TRBV20-1 to TRBJ2-5; D may be TRBD1 or TRBD2 (5 bases each). Germline V gene lookup returns CDR1 DFQATT and CDR2 SNEGSKA (reference sequence). Trimming cost V 3 bases and J 7 bases, with 18 bases left between them. The length of the CDR3 is 14 residues. The CDR3 DNA reads as TGCAGTGCTAGCGGGGCCCCCCTTCGAGGGACCCAGTACTTC. It yields the protein CSASGAPLRGTQYF.

The sample holds a few counts of this clonotype. V usage is TRBV9 and J usage is TRBJ2-1, with TRBD2 identical over 12 bases. V lost 3 bases to trimming and J lost 7 bases; unmatched junction nucleotides: 8. Germline CDR1 SGDLS, CDR2 YYNGEE. CDR3 size: 16 residues. The CDR3 reads CASSANPSGGANEQFF. The DNA of the CDR3 is TGTGCCAGCAGCGCCAACCCTAGCGGGGGGGCAAATGAGCAGTTCTTC.

In its sample, this clonotype was seen a few times. This chain connects TRBV20-1 to TRBJ1-1; possibly TRBD1 for D (5 bases). Germline V gene data show CDR1 as DFQATT and CDR2 as SNEGSKA (reference sequence). CDR3 size: 14 residues. V was cut by 6 bases and J by 4 bases, with 18 bases left in between. The CDR3 loop reads CSALTGTAFTEAFF. CDR3 DNA: TGCAGTGCCTTAACCGGGACCGCCTTCACTGAAGCTTTCTTT.

This clonotype was counted many times. V and J are TRBV12-3 or TRBV12-4 and TRBJ2-1; 11 bases match TRBD2. Trimming at V came to 4 bases and at J to 8 bases, leaving 7 bases not matched to a gene. This CDR3 spans 15 amino acids. The CDR3: CASSWAASGRYEQFF. DNA for the CDR3: TGTGCCAGCAGTTGGGCGGCTAGCGGGAGGTATGAGCAGTTCTTC.

In this sample, this clonotype turned up many times. V and J are TRBV20-1 and TRBJ2-1; 9 bases are a match to TRBD2. The CDR3 is 13 residues long. Losses at the gene ends were 6 bases for V and 5 bases for J; bases not matched to a gene: 5. From germline, CDR1 is DFQATT and CDR2 SNEGSKA (reference sequence). The CDR3 DNA sequence: TGCAGTGCCATTAGCGGGGGAAACAATGAGCAGTTCTTC. Translation gives CSAISGGNNEQFF.

This clonotype occurred many times. This CDR3 reads CASSQEGGNPYNEQFF. CDR3 nucleotide sequence: TGTGCCAGCAGCCAAGAGGGCGGGAATCCCTACAATGAGCAGTTCTTC. The chain recombines TRBV3-1 with TRBJ2-1; maybe TRBD2 (6 bases). Germline assignment: CDR1 LGHDT and CDR2 YNNKEL (reference sequence). The ends were cut back, 0 bases at V and 2 bases at J, with 11 bases in the middle. The CDR3 covers 16 residues.

This clonotype was seen a few times. CDR3 nucleotides: TGTGCCAGCAGCCTCACCCCATCCGAGCAGTACTTC. Its translation: CASSLTPSEQYF. The V and J genes are TRBV3-1 and TRBJ2-7; D is unclear. The CDR3 covers 12 residues. CDR1 is LGHDT and CDR2 is YNNKEL in the germline V gene (reference sequence). Trimming shortened V by 4 bases and J by 6 bases, and 10 bases separated the two germline ends.

This clonotype was seen many times. The J gene is TRBJ2-7, the V gene TRBV29-1, with 8 nucleotides matching TRBD1. CDR1 and CDR2 from the germline V gene are SQVTM and ANQGSEA. With 7 bases clipped from V and 5 bases from J, the junction kept 10 bases outside the gene matches. The CDR3 sequence is 13 residues long. In DNA form, the CDR3 reads TGCAGCGCTGGAGGACAGGGTTCCCACGAGCAGTACTTC. The encoded protein is CSAGGQGSHEQYF.

This clonotype has ten or more counts. CDR3 DNA sequence: TGTGCCAGCAGCTTACCATCCCTAGCGGGAGGACCCACCGGGGAGCTGTTTTTT. Amino acids: CASSLPSLAGGPTGELFF. This chain uses TRBV7-9 with TRBJ2-2, with 11 bases identical to TRBD2. Germline V gives CDR1 SEHNR, CDR2 FQNEAQ (reference sequence). The CDR3 has 18 residues. Trimming took 2 bases from V and 4 from J; bases not matched to a gene: 9.